This T cell receptor beta chain stems from a study of Graves' ophthalmopathy and Graves' hyperthyroidism. This clonotype turned up a few times. Its antigen remains unidentified. Researchers took RNA transcripts and amplified TCR beta CDR3 regions from them. HTBI primers primed a first-round RT-PCR, and a second-round multiplex PCR followed. TCRdb re-called the multiplex PCR reads through MiXCR, storing one row per CDR3 protein. The sample lists approximately 460,000 distinct CDR3 sequences, about 15% occurring once. Study results and caveats: Among thyroid clonotypes expanded above 0.001 frequency, most also appeared in blood. A classifier, a 13-signature model, separated ophthalmopathy from stable hyperthyroidism with approximately 88% sensitivity and around 83% specificity.

CDR1 MNHEY and CDR2 SMNVEV come from the germline V gene (reference sequence). The CDR3 has 15 amino acids. Unmatched junction bases numbered 12, after V lost 5 bases and J lost 6 bases. The TCR comes from a woman aged 25 to 39 with Graves' ophthalmopathy. Sequencing input: blood. The chain has TRBV27 and TRBJ1-1, with 7 bases lining up with TRBD1. The CDR3 loop reads CASSLSDRERPEAFF. CDR3 sequence (DNA): TGTGCCAGCAGTCTGTCCGACAGGGAACGACCTGAAGCTTTCTTT.